Listed below are T cell receptor beta chains from one sample, sequenced in a study of T cell responses to AZD1222 COVID-19 vaccine. TCRdb's copy holds only in-frame clones and misses some; the assay was immunoSEQ multiplex PCR. The table records about 120,000 clones, roughly 90% of them present only once. The sequenced sample was peripheral blood, obtained on day 0 of AZD1222 vaccination. All receptors derive from an adult in good health. CDR3s include the opening cysteine and the closing phenylalanine or tryptophan. The D gene is left open where the match is weak. The size field is filled for only some rows; it gives once, few, many or a size class.

V gene: TRBV7-2
clone size: .
J gene: TRBJ2-1
D gene: TRBD2
CDR3 protein: CASSLATSGANAREQFF
CDR3 DNA: TGTGCCAGCAGCTTAGCGACTAGCGGGGCCAATGCACGTGAGCAGTTCTTC

V gene: TRBV27
clone size: .
J gene: TRBJ1-1
D gene: .
CDR3 protein: CASSFGTDTEAFF
CDR3 DNA: TGTGCCAGCAGTTTCGGGACGGACACTGAAGCTTTCTTT

V gene: TRBV28
clone size: .
J gene: TRBJ1-2
D gene: .
CDR3 protein: CATLKGTRNYGYTF
CDR3 DNA: TGTGCCACCCTCAAAGGGACCCGTAACTATGGCTACACCTTC

V gene: TRBV6-5
clone size: .
J gene: TRBJ1-4
D gene: .
CDR3 protein: CASSYGGGEKLFF
CDR3 DNA: TGTGCCAGCAGTTATGGGGGGGGTGAAAAACTGTTTTTT

V gene: TRBV3-1/TRBV3-2
clone size: .
J gene: TRBJ2-3
D gene: .
CDR3 protein: CASSLEQVDTQYF
CDR3 DNA: TGTGCCAGCAGCCTAGAACAGGTAGATACGCAGTATTTT

V gene: TRBV5-1
clone size: .
J gene: TRBJ1-1
D gene: .
CDR3 protein: CASSYGSEAFF
CDR3 DNA: TGCGCCAGCAGCTATGGCTCTGAAGCTTTCTTT

V gene: TRBV19
clone size: .
J gene: TRBJ1-2
D gene: .
CDR3 protein: CASSPYDGYYGYTF
CDR3 DNA: TGTGCCAGTAGTCCTTACGACGGCTACTATGGCTACACCTTC

V gene: TRBV7-8
clone size: .
J gene: TRBJ2-7
D gene: .
CDR3 protein: CASSRRQDQLIPRYEQYF
CDR3 DNA: TGTGCCAGCAGCCGCCGACAGGATCAGTTAATACCTCGTTACGAGCAGTACTTC

V gene: TRBV7-9
clone size: .
J gene: TRBJ1-1
D gene: .
CDR3 protein: CASSLFRDTEAFF
CDR3 DNA: TGTGCCAGCAGCTTATTTAGGGACACTGAAGCTTTCTTT

V gene: TRBV28
clone size: .
J gene: TRBJ2-7
D gene: TRBD2
CDR3 protein: CASSSSGRAGEQYF
CDR3 DNA: TGTGCCAGCAGTTCGAGCGGGAGGGCCGGAGAGCAGTACTTC

V gene: TRBV7-9
clone size: once
J gene: TRBJ2-1
D gene: .
CDR3 protein: CASSAQLGIDEQFF
CDR3 DNA: TGTGCCAGCAGCGCTCAATTGGGTATCGATGAGCAGTTCTTC

V gene: TRBV4-3
clone size: .
J gene: TRBJ1-1
D gene: .
CDR3 protein: CASSQDWPINPEAFF
CDR3 DNA: TGCGCCAGCAGCCAAGATTGGCCGATCAACCCCGAAGCTTTCTTT

V gene: TRBV10-3
clone size: .
J gene: TRBJ2-1
D gene: TRBD2
CDR3 protein: CATLLSTSGKTYNEQFF
CDR3 DNA: TGTGCCACCCTATTATCGACTAGCGGAAAAACATACAATGAGCAGTTCTTC

V gene: TRBV4-1
clone size: few
J gene: TRBJ2-1
D gene: TRBD2
CDR3 protein: CASGTGLAYNEQFF
CDR3 DNA: TGCGCCAGCGGCACGGGACTAGCGTACAATGAGCAGTTCTTC

V gene: TRBV27
clone size: .
J gene: TRBJ2-5
D gene: .
CDR3 protein: CASSPGALGGTQYF
CDR3 DNA: TGTGCCAGCAGTCCAGGGGCCCTAGGGGGGACCCAGTACTTC

V gene: TRBV7-9
clone size: .
J gene: TRBJ2-5
D gene: .
CDR3 protein: CASSTTGWGQETQYF
CDR3 DNA: TGTGCCAGCAGCACCACAGGTTGGGGGCAAGAGACCCAGTACTTC

V gene: TRBV5-1
clone size: .
J gene: TRBJ2-2
D gene: TRBD1
CDR3 protein: CASSFEGAMNTGELFF
CDR3 DNA: TGCGCCAGCAGCTTCGAGGGGGCGATGAACACCGGGGAGCTGTTTTTT

V gene: TRBV5-1
clone size: .
J gene: TRBJ2-3
D gene: .
CDR3 protein: CASSFPQGAITDTQYF
CDR3 DNA: TGCGCCAGCAGCTTCCCTCAGGGTGCAATCACAGATACGCAGTATTTT

V gene: TRBV4-3
clone size: .
J gene: TRBJ2-7
D gene: .
CDR3 protein: CASSQDHRTWGDTSYEQYF
CDR3 DNA: TGCGCCAGCAGCCAAGACCATAGGACCTGGGGGGACACATCCTACGAGCAGTACTTC

V gene: TRBV6-6
clone size: .
J gene: TRBJ1-5
D gene: .
CDR3 protein: CASSPAAGWSPIQPQHF
CDR3 DNA: TGTGCCAGCAGTCCCGCGGCTGGTTGGAGTCCCATTCAGCCCCAGCATTTT

V gene: TRBV7-9
clone size: .
J gene: TRBJ1-1
D gene: .
CDR3 protein: CASSLVVVNTEAFF
CDR3 DNA: TGTGCCAGCAGCTTAGTGGTGGTGAACACTGAAGCTTTCTTT

V gene: TRBV27
clone size: .
J gene: TRBJ2-7
D gene: .
CDR3 protein: CASSAGPPYEQYF
CDR3 DNA: TGTGCCAGCAGTGCGGGTCCTCCCTACGAGCAGTACTTC

V gene: TRBV10-3
clone size: .
J gene: TRBJ1-3
D gene: .
CDR3 protein: CAISESGGTGNTIYF
CDR3 DNA: TGTGCCATCAGTGAGAGCGGGGGGACTGGAAACACCATATATTTT

V gene: TRBV6-1
clone size: .
J gene: TRBJ1-2
D gene: .
CDR3 protein: CACSEDARTWGYTF
CDR3 DNA: TGTGCCTGCAGTGAAGACGCCAGGACTTGGGGCTACACCTTC

V gene: TRBV14
clone size: .
J gene: TRBJ2-6
D gene: .
CDR3 protein: CASSQDRGGWLSGANVLTF
CDR3 DNA: TGTGCCAGCAGCCAAGATCGCGGGGGCTGGCTCTCTGGGGCCAACGTCCTGACTTTC

V gene: TRBV6-5
clone size: .
J gene: TRBJ1-1
D gene: TRBD1
CDR3 protein: CASIPWTGNTEAFF
CDR3 DNA: TGTGCCAGCATCCCCTGGACAGGGAACACTGAAGCTTTCTTT

V gene: TRBV4-1
clone size: .
J gene: TRBJ2-5
D gene: .
CDR3 protein: CASSQGLTQETQYF
CDR3 DNA: TGCGCCAGCAGCCAAGGACTGACGCAAGAGACCCAGTACTTC

V gene: TRBV6-5
clone size: .
J gene: TRBJ1-2
D gene: .
CDR3 protein: CASSYGAGGYGYTF
CDR3 DNA: TGTGCCAGCAGTTACGGGGCAGGAGGCTATGGCTACACCTTC

V gene: TRBV4-1
clone size: once
J gene: TRBJ1-5
D gene: TRBD1
CDR3 protein: CASSQAGTAHSNQPQHF
CDR3 DNA: TGCGCCAGCAGCCAAGCAGGGACAGCGCATAGCAATCAGCCCCAGCATTTT

V gene: TRBV4-1
clone size: .
J gene: TRBJ2-7
D gene: TRBD1
CDR3 protein: CASSQDRNRGQYEQYF
CDR3 DNA: TGCGCCAGCAGCCAAGATAGGAACAGGGGGCAATACGAGCAGTACTTC

V gene: TRBV6-2/TRBV6-3
clone size: .
J gene: TRBJ2-7
D gene: .
CDR3 protein: CASSPSPPRSSYEQYF
CDR3 DNA: TGTGCCAGCAGCCCCAGTCCGCCACGGAGCTCCTACGAGCAGTACTTC

V gene: TRBV5-6
clone size: .
J gene: TRBJ1-1
D gene: TRBD1
CDR3 protein: CASSSQGWDTEAFF
CDR3 DNA: TGTGCCAGCAGCTCACAGGGGTGGGACACTGAAGCTTTCTTT

V gene: TRBV28
clone size: .
J gene: TRBJ1-2
D gene: .
CDR3 protein: CASSLGGAYRGYTF
CDR3 DNA: TGTGCCAGCAGTTTGGGGGGGGCCTACCGCGGCTACACCTTC

V gene: TRBV18
clone size: .
J gene: TRBJ2-7
D gene: .
CDR3 protein: CASSPFSGLAYEQYF
CDR3 DNA: TGTGCCAGCTCACCATTTTCGGGTCTCGCCTACGAGCAGTACTTC

V gene: TRBV27
clone size: .
J gene: TRBJ2-7
D gene: TRBD1
CDR3 protein: CASSLSRDRGSEQYF
CDR3 DNA: TGTGCCAGCAGTCTTTCCAGGGACAGGGGCTCCGAGCAGTACTTC

V gene: TRBV14
clone size: few
J gene: TRBJ1-6
D gene: TRBD1
CDR3 protein: CASSPRTGRSPLHF
CDR3 DNA: TGTGCCAGCAGCCCTCGGACAGGGAGATCACCCCTCCACTTT

V gene: TRBV19
clone size: .
J gene: TRBJ2-2
D gene: .
CDR3 protein: CASSVTGTSTGELFF
CDR3 DNA: TGTGCCAGTAGTGTAACCGGGACTTCCACCGGGGAGCTGTTTTTT

V gene: TRBV4-3
clone size: few
J gene: TRBJ1-4
D gene: .
CDR3 protein: CASSRDLKREKLFF
CDR3 DNA: TGCGCCAGCAGCCGGGACCTAAAAAGGGAAAAACTGTTTTTT

V gene: TRBV5-1
clone size: .
J gene: TRBJ1-1
D gene: .
CDR3 protein: CASSLEGYPTANTEAFF
CDR3 DNA: TGCGCCAGCAGCTTGGAGGGGTATCCTACAGCGAACACTGAAGCTTTCTTT

V gene: TRBV7-9
clone size: .
J gene: TRBJ1-2
D gene: TRBD1
CDR3 protein: CASSLGAGGEIGYTF
CDR3 DNA: TGTGCCAGCAGCTTAGGGGCAGGGGGCGAGATTGGCTACACCTTC

V gene: TRBV19
clone size: .
J gene: TRBJ2-5
D gene: .
CDR3 protein: CASSTPMGWQETQYF
CDR3 DNA: TGTGCCAGTAGTACCCCAATGGGGTGGCAAGAGACCCAGTACTTC

V gene: TRBV10-3
clone size: .
J gene: TRBJ2-1
D gene: .
CDR3 protein: CAISQSDLLRYNEQFF
CDR3 DNA: TGTGCCATCAGTCAGTCAGACTTGCTTCGCTACAATGAGCAGTTCTTC

V gene: TRBV25-1
clone size: few
J gene: TRBJ1-3
D gene: TRBD1
CDR3 protein: CASSARQGAGGNTIYF
CDR3 DNA: TGTGCCAGCAGTGCAAGACAGGGGGCAGGAGGGAACACCATATATTTT

V gene: TRBV7-2
clone size: .
J gene: TRBJ2-1
D gene: .
CDR3 protein: CASSPQGGRNEQFF
CDR3 DNA: TGTGCCAGCAGCCCCCAGGGTGGGAGGAATGAGCAGTTCTTC

V gene: TRBV9
clone size: once
J gene: TRBJ2-1
D gene: TRBD2
CDR3 protein: CASSQNSGGAPGEQFF
CDR3 DNA: TGTGCCAGCAGCCAGAATAGCGGGGGGGCCCCAGGTGAGCAGTTCTTC

V gene: TRBV6-4
clone size: few
J gene: TRBJ1-1
D gene: TRBD1
CDR3 protein: CASSDSSRGQTEAFF
CDR3 DNA: TGTGCCAGCAGTGACTCGAGCAGGGGGCAAACTGAAGCTTTCTTT

V gene: TRBV7-2
clone size: .
J gene: TRBJ2-7
D gene: .
CDR3 protein: CASSTSSYEQYF
CDR3 DNA: TGTGCCAGCAGCACTAGCTCCTACGAGCAGTACTTC

V gene: TRBV28
clone size: .
J gene: TRBJ1-2
D gene: TRBD1
CDR3 protein: CASSFRAGQGAAGYTF
CDR3 DNA: TGTGCCAGCAGTTTCCGCGCGGGACAGGGGGCGGCCGGCTACACCTTC

V gene: TRBV7-9
clone size: .
J gene: TRBJ1-4
D gene: .
CDR3 protein: CASSPKASSQIATNEKLFF
CDR3 DNA: TGTGCCAGCAGCCCGAAAGCATCCAGTCAAATTGCAACTAATGAAAAACTGTTTTTT

V gene: TRBV27
clone size: .
J gene: TRBJ2-2
D gene: TRBD1
CDR3 protein: CASSFTPTGLWLDTGELFF
CDR3 DNA: TGTGCCAGCAGTTTCACCCCGACAGGGCTATGGTTGGACACCGGGGAGCTGTTTTTT